These T cell receptor beta chains were read from a single sample in a study of blood T cell repertoires in COVID-19. The method was immunoSEQ multiplex PCR; TCRdb's version includes in-frame clones alone and lacks a portion of them. This table holds 200,000 to 250,000 clones, roughly 85% found once. The sample consisted of PBMCs or T cells enriched from blood (not recorded which). The receptors originated from a woman in her fifties or sixties with acute COVID-19. CDR3s include the opening cysteine and the closing phenylalanine or tryptophan. The D gene is left open where the match is weak. Clone size, where shown, is once, few, many, or a class for clones that have expanded.

J: TRBJ1-4
size: .
D: TRBD1
V: TRBV5-1
DNA: TGCGCCAGCAGCCATGGGGACAGGAAAAATGAAAAACTGTTTTTT
CDR3: CASSHGDRKNEKLFF

J: TRBJ2-7
size: .
D: .
V: TRBV28
DNA: TGTGCCAGCAGTTTAGCTAGGGGGGGGGCCTACGAGCAGTACTTC
CDR3: CASSLARGGAYEQYF

J: TRBJ2-7
size: .
D: .
V: TRBV21-1
DNA: TGTGCCAGCAGCAAACTCTGGGACAGGTTTTCCTACGAGCAGTACTTC
CDR3: CASSKLWDRFSYEQYF

J: TRBJ2-5
size: few
D: .
V: TRBV4-1
DNA: TGCGCCAGCAGCCCCGTGGGGGGGACCCAGTACTTC
CDR3: CASSPVGGTQYF

J: TRBJ1-4
size: .
D: .
V: TRBV14
DNA: TGTGCCAGCAGCCAACAGTGGGGCACTAATGAAAAACTGTTTTTT
CDR3: CASSQQWGTNEKLFF

J: TRBJ1-2
size: .
D: .
V: TRBV10-2
DNA: TGCGCCAGCAGCGAGGACAGCATTTATGGCTACACCTTC
CDR3: CASSEDSIYGYTF

J: TRBJ1-1
size: .
D: .
V: TRBV11-2
DNA: TGTGCCAGCAGCCCCCAAAACTGGAACACTGAAGCTTTCTTT
CDR3: CASSPQNWNTEAFF

J: TRBJ1-1
size: once
D: TRBD1
V: TRBV9
DNA: TGTGCCAGCAGCGCAGGGGGTGCGAACACTGAAGCTTTCTTT
CDR3: CASSAGGANTEAFF

J: TRBJ1-6
size: .
D: .
V: TRBV7-2
DNA: TGTGCCAGCAGTAGCAATAATTCACCCCTCCACTTT
CDR3: CASSSNNSPLHF

J: TRBJ2-1
size: once
D: .
V: TRBV5-1
DNA: TGCGCCAGCAGCTCGAATAGCAGGGGTGAGCAGTTCTTC
CDR3: CASSSNSRGEQFF

J: TRBJ1-1
size: .
D: .
V: TRBV18
DNA: TGTGCCAGCTCACCTTATGAGGCGGTGAACACTGAAGCTTTCTTT
CDR3: CASSPYEAVNTEAFF

J: TRBJ2-7
size: .
D: TRBD2
V: TRBV30
DNA: TGTGCCTGGAGAGGGCGGCGGGGGGGCCTGGGCGAGCAGTACTTC
CDR3: CAWRGRRGGLGEQYF

J: TRBJ2-7
size: .
D: .
V: TRBV6-1
DNA: TGTGCCAGCAGTGAAGGTTGGGACACCTCCTACGAGCAGTACTTC
CDR3: CASSEGWDTSYEQYF

J: TRBJ2-7
size: once
D: TRBD1
V: TRBV11-3
DNA: TGTGCCAGCAGCTCAGGACAGGGGGATGGCGACGAGCAGTACTTC
CDR3: CASSSGQGDGDEQYF

J: TRBJ2-2
size: .
D: TRBD2
V: TRBV5-1
DNA: TGCGCCAGCACCACCACCGGGACTAGCGGGGCGGAAAGTCTAAGCGGGGAGCTGTTTTTT
CDR3: CASTTTGTSGAESLSGELFF

J: TRBJ1-5
size: few
D: .
V: TRBV14
DNA: TGTGCCAGCAGCGTTTCATTTAATCAGCCCCAGCATTTT
CDR3: CASSVSFNQPQHF

J: TRBJ1-6
size: .
D: .
V: TRBV25-1
DNA: TGTGCCAGCAGGACCGGGAATTCACCCCTCCACTTT
CDR3: CASRTGNSPLHF

J: TRBJ1-5
size: .
D: .
V: TRBV19
DNA: TGTGCCAGTAGTATAGGGACTTCAAGCAATCAGCCCCAGCATTTT
CDR3: CASSIGTSSNQPQHF